The 27 T cell receptor beta chains presented below share a single source sample, sequenced in a study of siplizumab effects on memory and regulatory T cells. Assay: immunoSEQ multiplex PCR; the TCRdb copy retains only in-frame clones and omits some. The top ten clones hold roughly 6.2% of a sample with 15,000 to 25,000 clones, approximately 40% of them seen once. Researchers maintained the mixed lymphocyte reaction cells in coculture at 37°C for 6 days. These TCRs are of unknown antigen specificity. Sequenced: CFSE-low (dividing) CD4+ T cells sorted from an allogeneic mixed lymphocyte reaction. The receptors shown here come from a human donor in good health; the cells came from an allogeneic mixed lymphocyte reaction. Some clones in this sample may be carry-over from other donors' samples.

This clone was seen more than once but under ten times. The V call is TRBV6-5, the J call TRBJ1-4; 7 bases are a match to TRBD1. This CDR3 has 14 residues. Germline V CDR1 and CDR2: MNHEY, SVGAGI. Trimming took 0 bases from V and 8 from J; bases not matched to a gene: 3. In DNA, the CDR3 is TGTGCCAGCAGTTACTCGGCGGGACAGGAAAAACTGTTTTTT. Its translation: CASSYSAGQEKLFF.

This clone was counted only a few times. The chain combines TRBV7-2 with TRBJ1-1, with 8 positions matching TRBD1. CDR1 and CDR2 from the germline V gene are SGHTA and FQGNSA. Losses at the gene ends were 5 bases for V and 6 bases for J; bases not matched to a gene: 17. The CDR3 is 17 residues long. For the CDR3, the DNA is TGTGCCAGCAGCGGCACAGGGGGTCTGTTAGTTCTCGCTGAAGCTTTCTTT. It translates to CASSGTGGLLVLAEAFF.

CDR3 sequence: CASSYSRGSYEQYF. The CDR3 coding sequence is TGTGCCAGCAGTTACTCCAGGGGAAGTTACGAGCAGTACTTC. The chain combines TRBV6-5 with TRBJ2-7, with a tentative D call TRBD1 (6 bases). CDR3 length equals 14 residues. CDR1 is MNHEY and CDR2 is SVGAGI in the germline V gene. Trimming took 0 bases from V and 4 from J, leaving 10 bases between them.

This clone was observed a handful of times. The rearrangement joins TRBV7-9 to TRBJ1-1; no reliable D call. From germline, CDR1 is SEHNR and CDR2 FQNEAQ (reference sequence). The CDR3 sequence is 12 residues long. The V and J ends lost 3 bases and 6 bases respectively, with 8 bases between them. This chain's CDR3 is CASSLKWAEAFF. The CDR3 DNA reads as TGTGCCAGCAGCTTGAAGTGGGCTGAAGCTTTCTTT. Combining the CDR3 with reference TRBV7-9 and TRBJ1-1 gives the whole variable domain DTGVSQNPRHKITKRGQNVTFRCDPISEHNRLYWYRQTLGQGPEFLTYFQNEAQLEKSRLLSDRFSAERPKGSFSTLEIQRTEQGDSAMYLCASSLKWAEAFFGQGTRLTVV.

The genes are TRBV6-1 and TRBJ1-5; D is undetermined. CDR1 is MNHNS, CDR2 SASEGT, per germline. The CDR3 loop spans 15 amino acids. V lost 6 bases to trimming and J lost 5 bases, with 17 bases between them. The DNA of the CDR3 is TGTGCCAGCAGCCGTTACGGTACGGGGTATCAGCCCCAGCATTTT. Translated: CASSRYGTGYQPQHF.

The chain uses TRBV4-1 and TRBJ1-2; D unresolved. Germline-derived CDR1 and CDR2 are MGHRA and YSYEKL. Trimming pared 1 base from V and 4 bases from J, leaving 13 bases between. The CDR3 is 15 amino acids. Here the CDR3 reads CASSQGVGVFYGYTF. In DNA form, the CDR3 reads TGCGCCAGCAGCCAAGGGGTGGGTGTCTTCTATGGCTACACCTTC.

The gene calls are TRBV18 and TRBJ1-4, with D tentatively TRBD1 (5 bases). The germline V gene has CDR1 KGHSH and CDR2 LQKENI. There are 15 residues in the CDR3. The ends were cut back, 5 bases at V and 8 bases at J, with 18 bases in the middle. CDR3 sequence reads: CASSAPQGFREKLFF. DNA for the CDR3: TGTGCCAGCTCAGCCCCCCAGGGATTTCGAGAAAAACTGTTTTTT.

The J gene is TRBJ2-3, the V gene TRBV7-2; D is perhaps TRBD2 (6 bases). The CDR3 runs to 14 residues. Germline CDR1 and CDR2: SGHTA and FQGNSA. Trimming shortened V by 5 bases and J by 4 bases, and 13 bases separated the two germline ends. The CDR3 reads CASSLMEGSDTQYF. Here the CDR3 DNA reads TGTGCCAGCAGCCTCATGGAGGGATCAGATACGCAGTATTTT.

CDR3 region: CASSLGRGYYNEQFF. CDR3 nucleotides: TGTGCCAGCAGCTTAGGTCGGGGTTACTACAATGAGCAGTTCTTC. V gene TRBV7-9 combines with J gene TRBJ2-1; tentative D call: TRBD2 (5 bases). The CDR3 length is 15 residues. V was cut by 1 base and J by 3 bases, with 10 bases left in between. Germline CDR1 reads SEHNR; CDR2 reads FQNEAQ (reference sequence). The variable domain in full, completed from reference TRBV7-9 and TRBJ2-1, reads DTGVSQNPRHKITKRGQNVTFRCDPISEHNRLYWYRQTLGQGPEFLTYFQNEAQLEKSRLLSDRFSAERPKGSFSTLEIQRTEQGDSAMYLCASSLGRGYYNEQFFGPGTRLTVL.

V usage is TRBV6-6 and J usage is TRBJ2-7, with D maybe TRBD1 (5 bases). V dropped 2 bases and J dropped 0 bases, with 5 bases sitting between them. CDR1 and CDR2 (germline): MNHNY, SVGAGI (reference sequence). The CDR3 is 13 residues long. The CDR3 DNA follows: TGTGCCAGCAGTTACAGGGGCTCCTACGAGCAGTACTTC. The encoded protein is CASSYRGSYEQYF.

This clone was detected a few times. The chain employs TRBV6-1 and TRBJ1-2, with a tentative D call TRBD1 (5 bases). Germline CDR1 MNHNS, CDR2 SASEGT. Deletions cut 6 bases from V and 3 bases from J, with 14 bases between. The CDR3 is 14 residues long. This CDR3 reads CASRASGSYYGYTF. CDR3 DNA sequence: TGTGCCAGCAGGGCCTCAGGGTCCTACTATGGCTACACCTTC.

This clone was observed a few times. This rearrangement joins TRBV30 to TRBJ2-4; D perhaps matches TRBD1 (5 bases). Per the germline V gene, CDR1 is GTSNPN and CDR2 is SVGIG (reference sequence). V gave up 2 bases and J gave up 0 bases, with 20 bases separating them. This CDR3 has 18 residues. For the CDR3, the DNA is TGTGCCTGGAGTAAGGGCAGGGCCTACCCCTTAGCCAAAAACATTCAGTACTTC. Its translation is CAWSKGRAYPLAKNIQYF.

This sequence joins TRBV29-1 and TRBJ2-3; D could derive from TRBD1 or TRBD2 (6 bases each). The CDR3 extends over 16 amino acids. V was trimmed by 1 base and J by 3 bases, leaving 17 bases between them. Looked up from germline, CDR1 is SQVTM and CDR2 is ANQGSEA. The CDR3 DNA is TGCAGCGTTGAAGGGGGTGGGGGGCACTCTACAGATACGCAGTATTTT. It specifies CSVEGGGGHSTDTQYF.

This clone occurred a few times. V usage is TRBV12-5 and J usage is TRBJ1-1, with D possibly matching TRBD1 (5 bases). Looked up from germline, CDR1 is LGHNT and CDR2 is FRNRAP. Trimming took off 2 bases at V and 11 bases at J, with 15 bases between the two ends. There are 13 residues in the CDR3. CDR3 in amino acids: CASGLPLTGGAFF. CDR3 bases: TGTGCTAGTGGTTTGCCCCTTACTGGGGGGGCTTTCTTT.

The V and J genes are TRBV6-1 and TRBJ1-2, with TRBD1 matching 7 bases. Germline-derived CDR1 and CDR2 are MNHNS and SASEGT. Trimming removed 4 bases from V and 8 bases from J; junction bases left unmatched: 13. The length of the CDR3 is 15 residues. CDR3 protein: CASSGTGVWPRGYTF. CDR3 bases: TGTGCCAGCAGTGGAACAGGGGTCTGGCCCAGAGGCTACACCTTC.

The CDR3 nucleotides read TGTGCCAGCAGTATAGACAGGGCCTATGGCTACACCTTC. It is translated as CASSIDRAYGYTF. This chain connects TRBV5-8 to TRBJ1-2, with 7 bases matching TRBD1. There are 13 residues in the CDR3. Germline CDR1 reads SGHTS; CDR2 reads YDEGEE. V was clipped by 5 bases and J by 4 bases; unmatched bases: 5.

The count of this clone is one. The chain is built from TRBV10-3 and TRBJ1-2, with D possibly being TRBD1 (6 bases). CDR1 is ENHRY, CDR2 SYGVKD, per germline. The CDR3 extends over 15 amino acids. The V and J ends lost 10 bases and 4 bases respectively, with 22 bases between them. CDR3 in amino acids: CATLSDRHMVYGYTF. CDR3 DNA sequence: TGTGCCACCTTATCTGACAGGCACATGGTCTATGGCTACACCTTC.

CDR3 coding DNA: TGTGCCAGCTCACCGCCCCAAGTCCTAGCGGGAGGTAACAATGAGCAGTTCTTC. It codes for CASSPPQVLAGGNNEQFF. V gene TRBV18 combines with J gene TRBJ2-1; 11 bases agree with TRBD2. Germline assignment: CDR1 KGHSH and CDR2 LQKENI. V dropped 3 bases and J dropped 5; count of bases not matched to a gene: 12. There are 18 residues in the CDR3.

In its sample, this clone was seen a few times. The chain couples TRBV10-3 to TRBJ2-1, with 9 nucleotides matching TRBD2. CDR1 is ENHRY and CDR2 is SYGVKD in the germline V gene. This CDR3 is 15 amino acids long. J gave up 0 bases and V 7 bases, and 4 bases lay outside the gene matches. The CDR3 coding sequence is TGTGCCATCACCGCGGGACTAGCCTCCTACAATGAGCAGTTCTTC. This gives the protein CAITAGLASYNEQFF.

This clone has at least ten counts. V is TRBV30 and J is TRBJ1-1; D remains unclear. V lost 1 base, J lost 0 bases, and 9 bases lay in between. Germline V gives CDR1 GTSNPN, CDR2 SVGIG (reference sequence). The CDR3 is 14 amino acids. In nucleotides, the CDR3 is TGTGCCTGGAGTGGGTTTATCTTGAACACTGAAGCTTTCTTT. Translated, it gives CAWSGFILNTEAFF.

Only a few counts were recorded for this clone. The rearrangement uses TRBV6-5 and TRBJ1-6, with no clear D. This CDR3 has 13 residues. V was cut by 2 bases and J by 13 bases, with 12 bases left in between. Germline assignment: CDR1 MNHEY and CDR2 SVGAGI. The CDR3 DNA reads as TGTGCCAGCAGTTACCGGGCCCTTGAGCCCCTCCACTTT. Amino acid sequence: CASSYRALEPLHF.

CDR3 coding DNA: TGTGCCAGTAGTCGGCAGGACTATGGCTACACCTTC. This translates into CASSRQDYGYTF. V usage is TRBV19 and J usage is TRBJ1-2; D call uncertain. CDR1 and CDR2 from the germline V gene are LNHDA and SQIVND (reference sequence). Trimming took 5 bases from V and 3 from J, leaving 7 bases between them. The CDR3 covers 12 residues.

This clone came up many times. A junction end diverges from the germline sequence, so it may reflect a read error. The rearrangement uses TRBV7-9 and TRBJ2-1; 9 nucleotides line up with TRBD2. This CDR3 contains 17 residues. Per the germline V gene, CDR1 is SEHNR and CDR2 is FQNEAQ (reference sequence). The chain's CDR3 is CASSLAPAGGTYNEQFF. In DNA, the CDR3 is TGTGCCAGCAGCCTAGCCCCGGCGGGAGGGACCTACAATGAGCAGTTCTTC.

The chain is built from TRBV7-6 and TRBJ1-2, with unresolved D. This CDR3 comprises 13 residues. From germline, CDR1 is SGHVS and CDR2 FNYEAQ. V shed 1 base and J shed 7 bases, with 10 bases lying between them. The CDR3 is CASSLDVVGGYTF. The CDR3 DNA reads as TGTGCCAGCAGCTTAGATGTGGTGGGTGGCTACACCTTC.

This clone was observed a single time. The chain has TRBV6-5 and TRBJ2-7; no firm D call. The CDR3 sequence is 12 residues long. V lost 6 bases and J 2 bases, leaving 8 bases between the germline ends. The germline CDR1 and CDR2 sequences are MNHEY and SVGAGI. In nucleotides, the CDR3 is TGTGCCAGCAGCGACAATACCTACGAGCAGTACTTC. Amino acids: CASSDNTYEQYF.

CDR3: CASSLEEGNTEAFF. The CDR3 DNA reads TGTGCCAGCTCACTGGAGGAGGGGAACACTGAAGCTTTCTTT. The gene calls are TRBV18 and TRBJ1-1; D remains ambiguous. The CDR3 covers 14 residues. Looked up from germline, CDR1 is KGHSH and CDR2 is LQKENI. Trimming took 4 bases from V and 1 from J, leaving 10 bases between them.

The rearrangement uses TRBV6-1 and TRBJ1-1; 9 bases match TRBD1. The CDR3 is 13 residues long. CDR1 is MNHNS, CDR2 SASEGT, per germline. The V segment lost 6 bases and the J segment 7 bases; nucleotides outside the gene matches: 6. In DNA, the CDR3 is TGTGCCAGCAGACAGGGACAGGGCCTTGAAGCTTTCTTT. Translated: CASRQGQGLEAFF.